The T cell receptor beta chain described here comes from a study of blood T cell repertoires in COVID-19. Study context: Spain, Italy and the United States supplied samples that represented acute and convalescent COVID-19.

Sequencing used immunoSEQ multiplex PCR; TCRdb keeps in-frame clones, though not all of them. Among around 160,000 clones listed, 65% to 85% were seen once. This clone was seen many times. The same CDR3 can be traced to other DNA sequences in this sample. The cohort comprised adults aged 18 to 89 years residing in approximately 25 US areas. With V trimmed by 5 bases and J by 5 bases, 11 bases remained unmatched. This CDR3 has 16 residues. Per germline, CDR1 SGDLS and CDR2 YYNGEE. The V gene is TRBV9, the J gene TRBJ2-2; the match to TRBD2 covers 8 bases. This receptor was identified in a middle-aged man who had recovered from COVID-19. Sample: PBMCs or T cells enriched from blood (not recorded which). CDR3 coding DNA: TGTGCCAGCAGTTTTTCCGGGGGGGCCGTTACCGGGGAGCTGTTTTTT. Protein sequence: CASSFSGGAVTGELFF.